One and the same sample provided the 28 T cell receptor beta chains below, sequenced in a study of T cell repertoires in aging, cancer and after chemotherapy. Amplification of TCR beta used genomic DNA extracted from peripheral blood. Rearranged V-D-J TRB sequences were amplified with a mixed TRB-A/B primer pool. TCRdb re-derived calls from the multiplex PCR reads in MiXCR, one entry per CDR3 protein. The sample records fewer than 8,500 distinct CDR3 sequences, roughly 29% being singletons. Material for sequencing was blood. The source is a human donor with a blood cancer. The donor label of this sample is uncertain.

As concerns this clonotype: A read error is likely, as this CDR3 ends without the conserved phenylalanine or tryptophan. The limits of the CDR3 on the DNA are not certain, so only TCRdb's listed CDR3 is given. V gene TRBV15 combines with J gene TRBJ1-6. Termini included, the CDR3 measures 10 amino acids. Germline-derived CDR1 and CDR2 are LNHNV and YYDKDF (reference sequence). CDR3 in amino acids: CATSRNHPPY.

The table lists this clonotype with a count of one. This may arise from a read error, as a much more abundant clone is one base away. V is TRBV6-5 and J is TRBJ2-1; a possible D gene is TRBD2 (5 bases). The CDR3 length is 13 residues. Germline CDR1 and CDR2: MNHEY and SVGAGI. The CDR3 reads CASSFRGYNEQLF. The CDR3 nucleotides read TGTGCCAGCAGTTTCCGGGGTTACAATGAGCAGCTCTTC.

V is TRBV18 and J is TRBJ2-7; tentatively, D is TRBD1 (6 bases). The ends were cut back, 2 bases at V and 0 bases at J, with 11 bases in the middle. CDR1 is KGHSH and CDR2 is LQKENI in the germline V gene. This CDR3 has 15 amino acids. DNA of the CDR3: TGTGCCAGCTCACCAACAGGGCTGAGCTCCTACGAGCAGTACTTC. Amino acid sequence: CASSPTGLSSYEQYF.

The table lists this clonotype with a few counts. This chain connects TRBV30 to TRBJ2-4; 8 positions agree with TRBD1. Germline assignment: CDR1 GTSNPN and CDR2 SVGIG (reference sequence). Trimming removed 4 bases from V and 7 bases from J; junction bases left unmatched: 3. This CDR3 is built from 12 residues. The CDR3 loop reads CAWTRTGNIQYF. For the CDR3, the DNA is TGTGCCTGGACCCGGACAGGGAACATTCAGTACTTC.

This clonotype showed up many times. The CDR3 bases are TGTGCCAGCAGATCCGGACAGGCTAATGAAAAACTGTTTTTT. It is translated as CASRSGQANEKLFF. V and J are TRBV6-5 and TRBJ1-4, with 7 nucleotides matching TRBD1. V shed 6 bases and J 3 bases; nucleotides not matched to a gene: 4. Germline V lookup: CDR1 MNHEY, CDR2 SVGAGI. The CDR3 consists of 14 residues.

The V and J genes are TRBV6-5 and TRBJ1-5; D unclear. CDR1 is MNHEY and CDR2 is SVGAGI in the germline V gene. The germline V and J ends were trimmed by 0 bases and 3 bases, with 3 bases remaining between them. The CDR3 consists of 13 residues. The CDR3 spells CASSYSINQPQHF. In DNA, the CDR3 is TGTGCCAGCAGTTACTCGATCAATCAGCCCCAGCATTTT.

This clonotype was seen once. The CDR3 is CASSDSTRGGVYNEQFF. CDR3 coding DNA: TGTGCCAGCAGTGACTCTACTAGGGGGGGAGTATACAATGAGCAGTTCTTC. The rearrangement links TRBV6-4 to TRBJ2-1, with D maybe TRBD2 (7 bases). The CDR3 spans 17 residues. Trimming left V 0 bases short and J 4 bases short, with 16 bases between. The V gene's germline CDR1 is MRHNA and CDR2 SNTAGT.

The chain is built from TRBV5-5 and TRBJ2-3; 7 nucleotides match TRBD1. Germline lookup yields CDR1 SGHKS and CDR2 YYEKEE (reference sequence). Trimming cost V 4 bases and J 4 bases; bases outside gene matches: 6. This CDR3 spans 14 amino acids. The CDR3 DNA sequence: TGTGCCAGCAGCGAAACTGGACAGGCAGATACGCAGTATTTT. Its protein is CASSETGQADTQYF. The complete variable domain, with remaining parts taken from reference TRBV5-5 and TRBJ2-3, reads DAGVTQSPTHLIKTRGQQVTLRCSPISGHKSVSWYQQVLGQGPQFIFQYYEKEERGRGNFPDRFSARQFPNYSSELNVNALLLGDSALYLCASSETGQADTQYFGPGTRLTVL.

In nucleotides, the CDR3 is TGTGCCAGCAGCTCTACCGGGACAGGCTATAATGAAAAACTGTTTTTT. The encoded protein is CASSSTGTGYNEKLFF. The chain joins TRBV7-6 to TRBJ1-4; 8 bases align to TRBD1. CDR1 SGHVS and CDR2 FNYEAQ come from the germline V gene. The CDR3 contains 16 residues. V was clipped by 4 bases and J by 4 bases; unmatched bases: 8.

J is TRBJ2-1 and V is TRBV6-5, with TRBD2 as a possible D gene (6 bases). From germline, CDR1 is MNHEY and CDR2 SVGAGI. There are 14 residues in the CDR3. V dropped 6 bases and J dropped 8 bases, with 17 bases sitting between them. The CDR3 protein is CASRIRGSRDEQFF. The CDR3 DNA reads TGTGCCAGCAGAATCCGGGGGAGTAGAGATGAGCAGTTCTTC.

This clonotype was counted between two and nine times. The chain has TRBV10-3 and TRBJ2-3; a possible D gene is TRBD2 (6 bases). The ends were cut back, 8 bases at V and 4 bases at J, with 16 bases in the middle. Germline V gives CDR1 ENHRY, CDR2 SYGVKD. This CDR3 comprises 14 residues. The DNA of the CDR3 is TGTGCCATCTCCTGGGTGAGGGAGGCAGATACGCAGTATTTT. Its protein is CAISWVREADTQYF.

This clonotype qualifies as medium-sized. V gene TRBV27 combines with J gene TRBJ2-3, with a tentative D call TRBD2 (6 bases). CDR1 is MNHEY, CDR2 SMNVEV, per germline (reference sequence). The CDR3 length is 15 residues. V gave up 3 bases and J gave up 1 base, with 11 bases separating them. CDR3 residues: CASSFRASGTDTQYF. The CDR3, as DNA: TGTGCCAGCAGTTTTCGGGCTAGCGGCACAGATACGCAGTATTTT.

The chain joins TRBV18 to TRBJ1-6; unclear D gene. This CDR3 has 16 amino acids. The ends were cut back, 3 bases at V and 5 bases at J, with 14 bases in the middle. Germline V lookup: CDR1 KGHSH, CDR2 LQKENI. The CDR3 coding sequence is TGTGCCAGCTCACCTAACTTGGGAGGGAATAATTCACCCCTCCACTTT. This translates into CASSPNLGGNNSPLHF.

This clonotype was observed a few times. The V gene is TRBV14, the J gene TRBJ2-1, with D tentatively TRBD2 (5 bases). This CDR3 comprises 11 residues. From germline, CDR1 is SGHDN and CDR2 FVKESK. V lost 7 bases and J lost 10, with 11 bases in between. CDR3 nucleotides: TGTGCCAGCAACGACTACCGCGAGCAGTTCTTC. This gives the protein CASNDYREQFF.

This CDR3 is CSASGQLRGYTF. Written as DNA, the CDR3 is TGCAGTGCCTCAGGCCAGTTACGCGGCTACACCTTC. This sequence joins TRBV20-1 and TRBJ1-2; D remains ambiguous. The CDR3 extends over 12 amino acids. Germline V lookup: CDR1 DFQATT, CDR2 SNEGSKA (reference sequence). V dropped 6 bases and J dropped 8 bases, with 16 bases sitting between them.

This clonotype is labeled as medium-sized. The CDR3 DNA reads as TGCAGCGCAAGACGACAGGCTCGGGACAATGAGCAGTTCTTC. This translates into CSARRQARDNEQFF. The chain is built from TRBV29-1 and TRBJ2-1; D possibly corresponds to TRBD1 (6 bases). Trimming shortened V by 7 bases and J by 5 bases, and 18 bases separated the two germline ends. The CDR3 is 14 amino acids. Germline CDR1 reads SQVTM; CDR2 reads ANQGSEA.

As regards this clonotype: Compared with germline, one end of the junction differs, possibly owing to a read error. CDR3: CASSPGTGVLGEETQYF. The CDR3 DNA sequence: TGCGCCAGCAGCCCCGGGACAGGCGTCTTGGGGGAGGAGACCCAGTACTTC. The J gene is TRBJ2-5, the V gene TRBV5-6; TRBD1 agrees at 8 bases. The CDR3 runs to 17 residues. Germline V lookup: CDR1 SGHDT, CDR2 YYEEEE. Variable domain in full (rest from reference TRBV5-6 and TRBJ2-5): DAGVTQSPTHLIKTRGQQVTLRCSPKSGHDTVSWYQQALGQGPQFIFQYYEEEERQRGNFPDRFSGHQFPNYSSELNVNALLLGDSALYLCASSPGTGVLGEETQYFGPGTRLLVL.

The chain joins TRBV7-9 to TRBJ1-2; TRBD1 aligns across 7 bases. The CDR3 spans 15 residues. After removal of 1 base from V and 6 bases from J, the junction contained 8 bases not matched to a gene. Germline CDR1 reads SEHNR; CDR2 reads FQNEAQ (reference sequence). CDR3 amino acids: CASSLVGQLNHGYTF. The CDR3 DNA follows: TGTGCCAGCAGCTTAGTGGGACAGTTAAATCATGGCTACACCTTC. Supplemented by reference TRBV7-9 and TRBJ1-2, the full variable domain reads DTGVSQNPRHKITKRGQNVTFRCDPISEHNRLYWYRQTLGQGPEFLTYFQNEAQLEKSRLLSDRFSAERPKGSFSTLEIQRTEQGDSAMYLCASSLVGQLNHGYTFGSGTRLTVV.

This clonotype appeared a few times. The V and J genes are TRBV13 and TRBJ2-3; TRBD1 matches 7 bases. The CDR3 runs to 13 residues. Germline CDR1 reads PRHDT; CDR2 reads FYEKMQ (reference sequence). After removal of 5 bases from V and 5 bases from J, the junction contained 4 bases not matched to a gene. CDR3 amino acids: CASSGDREDTQYF. The CDR3 nucleotides are TGTGCCAGCAGCGGAGACAGGGAAGATACGCAGTATTTT.

In DNA form, the CDR3 reads TGTGCCAGCACCGTCGGGGGTAGGGTTCAGCCCCAGCATTTT. Amino acid sequence: CASTVGGRVQPQHF. The chain employs TRBV12-3 or TRBV12-4 and TRBJ1-5, with TRBD1 as a possible D gene (5 bases). V lost 7 bases and J 6 bases, leaving 16 bases between the germline ends. There are 14 residues in the CDR3.

This clonotype was detected only a few times. This rearrangement joins TRBV12-3 or TRBV12-4 to TRBJ2-1, with TRBD2 identical over 7 bases. V lost 8 bases and J lost 3; bases outside the gene matches: 4. This CDR3 contains 13 residues. The CDR3, as DNA: TGTGCCAGCCGCTGGGAGGGCTACAATGAGCAGTTCTTC. Residues: CASRWEGYNEQFF.

The chain recombines TRBV6-2 or TRBV6-3 with TRBJ2-5; D may be TRBD1 or TRBD2 (7 bases each). V shed 4 bases and J shed 5 bases, with 20 bases lying between them. CDR1 MNHEY and CDR2 SVGEGT come from the germline V gene. The CDR3 runs 16 residues. The CDR3: CASSWGRGGGGETQYF. CDR3 nucleotide sequence: TGTGCCAGCAGTTGGGGGCGGGGAGGGGGCGGTGAGACCCAGTACTTC.

This clonotype was observed a few times. The chain carries TRBV7-9 and TRBJ2-7, with D possibly being TRBD1 (6 bases). Germline CDR1 is SEHNR and CDR2 is FQNEAQ (reference sequence). The CDR3 consists of 18 residues. V was trimmed by 3 bases and J by 1 base, leaving 22 bases between them. The CDR3 bases are TGTGCCAGCAGCTTGGTCTCCGTTCCGGGGACACCGTCCTACGAGCAGTACTTC. It codes for CASSLVSVPGTPSYEQYF. The full variable domain, completed using reference TRBV7-9 and TRBJ2-7, is DTGVSQNPRHKITKRGQNVTFRCDPISEHNRLYWYRQTLGQGPEFLTYFQNEAQLEKSRLLSDRFSAERPKGSFSTLEIQRTEQGDSAMYLCASSLVSVPGTPSYEQYFGPGTRLTVT.

The chain employs TRBV30 and TRBJ1-5; TRBD1 might be the D (5 bases). There are 13 residues in the CDR3. Germline loops: CDR1 GTSNPN, CDR2 SVGIG (reference sequence). Trimming shortened V by 1 base and J by 7 bases, and 11 bases separated the two germline ends. The CDR3 DNA follows: TGTGCCTGGAGTGCGGGGGTCGGGCAGCCCCAGCATTTT. Its translation is CAWSAGVGQPQHF.

The rearrangement uses TRBV27 and TRBJ2-7; 7 positions match TRBD1. Germline lookup yields CDR1 MNHEY and CDR2 SMNVEV (reference sequence). The V segment lost 7 bases and the J segment 3 bases; nucleotides outside the gene matches: 12. The CDR3 extends over 15 amino acids. In DNA form, the CDR3 reads TGTGCCAGCACCCGGACAGGCCCCCCCGTCTACGAGCAGTACTTC. It translates to CASTRTGPPVYEQYF.

The chain recombines TRBV27 with TRBJ1-1, with TRBD1 matching over 9 bases. CDR1 and CDR2 from the germline V gene are MNHEY and SMNVEV (reference sequence). This CDR3 has 17 amino acids. With V trimmed by 3 bases and J by 0 bases, 8 bases remained unmatched. CDR3 region: CASSLLGTGYVNTEAFF. The CDR3 region has the DNA TGTGCCAGCAGTTTGCTTGGGACAGGGTACGTGAACACTGAAGCTTTCTTT.

The chain couples TRBV7-9 to TRBJ1-2; the D gene is possibly TRBD1 (5 bases). The CDR3 runs 13 residues. V was pared by 3 bases and J by 0 bases, with 5 bases between. The germline V gene has CDR1 SEHNR and CDR2 FQNEAQ (reference sequence). CDR3 bases: TGTGCCAGCAGCTTGGGACCTAACTATGGCTACACCTTC. Translated, it gives CASSLGPNYGYTF.

This clonotype has a handful of counts. This chain joins TRBV5-6 and TRBJ1-1; D uncertain. There are 14 residues in the CDR3. The germline V and J ends were trimmed by 5 bases and 1 base, with 12 bases remaining between them. Per germline, CDR1 SGHDT and CDR2 YYEEEE. As DNA, the CDR3 is TGTGCCAGCAGGATAGGTCCGGGGAACACTGAAGCTTTCTTT. Protein sequence: CASRIGPGNTEAFF.